Only one count was recorded for the clone carrying this T cell receptor beta chain. This sample stems from a study of shared clonotypes between healthy human individuals. Across the study: Serving as donors were two women and three men, whose ages spanned 18 to 49. The study used three CD4 naive, three CD4 memory, two CD8 naive and one CD8 memory plate per donor.

Authors' processing steps: From ImmunoSEQ came sequences covering only the junction and carrying no quality scores, so filtering differed. Only in-frame clones appear in the TCRdb table, and some are missing; sequencing was by immunoSEQ multiplex PCR. V, J and clone size are those of that table, while D and trimming were read from the DNA. This sample has over a million clones, with 95% to 99% found just once. V lost 2 bases and J 2 bases, leaving 10 bases between the germline ends. Germline V gene data show CDR1 as KGHSH and CDR2 as LQKENI. This CDR3 spans 14 amino acids. This TCR derives from a man aged 30-40 years in good health. The sample taken for sequencing was naive CD4+ T cells sorted from blood. Subset noted: CD45RA+ positively selected. The chain has TRBV18 and TRBJ2-7; D is perhaps TRBD1 (6 bases). The CDR3 sequence: CASSPYTGTYEQYF. The CDR3 DNA follows: TGTGCCAGCTCACCATACACAGGGACCTACGAGCAGTACTTC.